This TCR beta chain was recorded in a study of tumor-infiltrating lymphocytes in primary liver carcinoma. On the study more broadly: Patients of both sexes were 30 to 69 years old. Whole-study results and caveats: The 250 largest clones made up significantly more of tumor than blood repertoires (p = 0.039).

In the case of this clonotype: No antigen is known for it. This likely comes from a read error, as the CDR3 has no conserved phenylalanine or tryptophan at its end.

TCR beta cDNA came from approximately 0.55 ug total RNA, primed with a constant-region primer. Investigators got TCR beta libraries out of three nested multiplex PCR rounds, done with slightly modified ARM-PCR. For around 11 cycles apiece, the opening two PCR rounds ran with TRBV1-TRBV30 forward primers and a C-beta reverse primer. One entry per CDR3 protein, called by TCRdb with MiXCR from the multiplex PCR reads. The sample includes fewer than 200,000 distinct CDR3 sequences, around 85% of them seen just once. The CDR3 consists of 15 residues. Germline V gene lookup returns CDR1 SQVTM and CDR2 ANQGSEA. The study co-extracted DNA and RNA from around 18-30 mg of unsorted bulk tissue. Over 80% of the cells in every tumor sample were viable tumor cells.

J is TRBJ1-1 and V is TRBV29-1, with D perhaps TRBD1 (5 bases). The specimen was tumor tissue from primary liver carcinoma. The sequence came from a middle-aged man with primary liver carcinoma and hepatitis B virus infection. CDR3 loop: CSLAAGWGMNSEAFS. CDR3 coding DNA: TGCAGCCTTGCGGCGGGGTGGGGCATGAACAGTGAAGCTTTCTCT.